A single sample is the source of the 32 T cell receptor beta chains below, sequenced in a study of T cell responses to AZD1222 COVID-19 vaccine. Sequencing was performed with immunoSEQ multiplex PCR; in TCRdb, only in-frame clones are kept and a portion is missing. The repertoire holds some 180,000 clones, under 95% seen once, with 1.5% to 2% in the top ten. The sample in question was peripheral blood, obtained 28 days after the second AZD1222 dose. The origin of the receptors is an adult who received the AZD1222 COVID-19 vaccine.

The V call is TRBV7-7, the J call TRBJ2-1; 10 nucleotides match TRBD2. The V gene end was trimmed by 3 bases and the J gene end by 5 bases; junction bases not matched to a gene: 1. Germline assignment: CDR1 SSHAT and CDR2 FNYEAQ (reference sequence). CDR3 length equals 14 residues. CDR3 bases: TGTGCCAGCAGCTTTAGCGGGGGGAACAATGAGCAGTTCTTC. This encodes CASSFSGGNNEQFF.

The chain uses TRBV5-1 and TRBJ2-2, with D possibly TRBD2 on 6 matching bases. This CDR3 is built from 18 residues. Germline-derived CDR1 and CDR2 are SGHRS and YFSETQ. Trimming removed 6 bases at V and 3 bases at J, with 24 bases between. The CDR3 loop is CASTSGWQRASDTGELFF. The CDR3 nucleotides are TGCGCCAGCACCTCAGGGTGGCAGCGGGCCTCGGACACCGGGGAGCTGTTTTTT.

The gene calls are TRBV4-1 and TRBJ2-7; TRBD2 matches 9 bases. The CDR3 consists of 16 residues. Trimming cost V 1 base and J 5 bases; bases outside gene matches: 9. CDR1 and CDR2 (germline): MGHRA, YSYEKL. This chain's CDR3 is CASSQGRASGTHEQYF. In nucleotides, the CDR3 is TGCGCCAGCAGCCAAGGTAGGGCTAGCGGGACCCACGAGCAGTACTTC.

This sequence joins TRBV5-6 and TRBJ1-4; the D is unclear. CDR1 is SGHDT, CDR2 YYEEEE, per germline. Between the trimmed V and J ends, which lost 1 base and 3 bases, there was a span of 7 bases. The CDR3 has 14 residues. The CDR3 loop reads CASSLLWPNEKLFF. CDR3 DNA sequence: TGTGCCAGCAGCTTGTTGTGGCCTAATGAAAAACTGTTTTTT.

J is TRBJ2-2 and V is TRBV3-1 (or the pseudogene TRBV3-2); 14 nucleotides align to TRBD2. The trim removed 4 bases at V and 8 bases at J, leaving 3 bases unmatched. This CDR3 is 15 amino acids long. The V gene's germline CDR1 is LGHDT and CDR2 YNNKEL (reference sequence). The CDR3 region has the DNA TGTGCCAGCAGCCTGGGACTAGCGGGGGAAGGGGAGCTGTTTTTT. Its protein is CASSLGLAGEGELFF.

This clone was detected ten times or more. J is TRBJ1-6 and V is TRBV4-3, with 10 bases lining up with TRBD1. Germline CDR1 and CDR2: LGHNA and YSLEER. The CDR3 covers 19 residues. J gave up 9 bases and V 0 bases, and 14 bases lay outside the gene matches. The CDR3 coding sequence is TGCGCCAGCAGCCAAGATTTCCCCCTGACAGGGGGCTTTGGTTCACCCCTCCACTTT. Amino acids: CASSQDFPLTGGFGSPLHF.

J is TRBJ2-5 and V is TRBV5-8; TRBD2 agrees at 9 bases. Germline trimming cut 4 bases from V and 5 bases from J; bases unmatched to any gene: 9. CDR1 SGHTS and CDR2 YDEGEE come from the germline V gene. The CDR3 extends over 15 amino acids. CDR3 protein: CASSRMTSGGETQYF. CDR3 bases: TGTGCCAGCAGCAGGATGACTAGCGGAGGGGAGACCCAGTACTTC.

The rearrangement uses TRBV5-8 and TRBJ1-5, with unresolved D. Germline CDR1 SGHTS, CDR2 YDEGEE. Trimming removed 3 bases at V and 9 bases at J, with 16 bases between. The CDR3 contains 14 residues. CDR3 sequence reads: CASSSEKRRRPQHF. The CDR3 DNA reads as TGTGCCAGCAGCTCGGAAAAACGTCGTCGGCCCCAGCATTTT.

The V gene is TRBV6-5, the J gene TRBJ2-2, with TRBD2 matching over 11 bases. The CDR3 has 15 residues. Germline V gene sequence: CDR1 MNHEY, CDR2 SVGAGI. Losses at the gene ends were 7 bases for V and 2 bases for J; bases not matched to a gene: 3. CDR3 coding DNA: TGTGCCAGCACGGGACTAGCGGTTAACACCGGGGAGCTGTTTTTT. Its protein is CASTGLAVNTGELFF.

This rearrangement joins TRBV6-2 or TRBV6-3 to TRBJ1-2; D unclear. Germline V lookup: CDR1 MNHEY, CDR2 SVGEGT. This CDR3 comprises 14 residues. Trimming cost V 4 bases and J 7 bases, with 16 bases left between them. This CDR3 reads CASSFTDRAIGYTF. CDR3 coding DNA: TGTGCCAGCAGTTTTACTGACCGGGCGATTGGCTACACCTTC.

The chain employs TRBV20-1 and TRBJ1-5, with D unclear. Trimming left V 5 bases short and J 0 bases short, with 5 bases between. Per germline, CDR1 DFQATT and CDR2 SNEGSKA (reference sequence). The CDR3 totals 12 residues. The CDR3 DNA follows: TGCAGTGCTGGTGATAGCAATCAGCCCCAGCATTTT. Translated, it gives CSAGDSNQPQHF.

The chain links TRBV7-9 to TRBJ2-3, with D hard to call. CDR3 size: 12 residues. Trimming stripped 4 bases from V and 5 bases from J, with 7 bases between. CDR1 SEHNR and CDR2 FQNEAQ come from the germline V gene (reference sequence). CDR3 nucleotides: TGTGCCAGCAGCTCCGCAGAAGATACGCAGTATTTT. It specifies CASSSAEDTQYF.

This CDR3 reads CASSLGDRAYRRFF. The CDR3 nucleotides read TGTGCCAGCAGCCTTGGGGACAGGGCTTACCGGAGGTTCTTC. The genes are TRBV14 and TRBJ2-1; 9 positions agree with TRBD1. The CDR3 spans 14 residues. The J segment lost 15 bases and the V segment lost 4 bases, leaving 13 bases of the junction unmatched. The germline gives CDR1 SGHDN, CDR2 FVKESK.

The chain carries TRBV27 and TRBJ1-5, with D tentatively TRBD1 (5 bases). Per the germline V gene, CDR1 is MNHEY and CDR2 is SMNVEV (reference sequence). V was shortened by 2 bases and J by 6 bases, with 14 bases between the two germline ends. This CDR3 comprises 15 residues. The CDR3: CASSLRTPTAQPQHF. The CDR3 region has the DNA TGTGCCAGCAGTTTAAGGACACCGACCGCTCAGCCCCAGCATTTT.

J is TRBJ2-2 and V is TRBV4-3; D is unresolved. Per the germline V gene, CDR1 is LGHNA and CDR2 is YSLEER. CDR3 size: 13 residues. The V and J ends lost 4 bases and 6 bases respectively, with 9 bases between them. The CDR3 loop reads CASSLARSGELFF. CDR3 DNA sequence: TGCGCCAGCAGCCTCGCGCGTTCCGGGGAGCTGTTTTTT.

This chain uses TRBV5-6 with TRBJ2-5; possible D gene TRBD1, 6 bases. The CDR3 extends over 15 amino acids. Germline lookup yields CDR1 SGHDT and CDR2 YYEEEE. V was shortened by 2 bases and J by 2 bases, with 13 bases between the two germline ends. In DNA, the CDR3 is TGTGCCAGCAGCTTATGGACAGAGATGCAAGAGACCCAGTACTTC. Translation: CASSLWTEMQETQYF.

This clone was seen just once. One end of the junction varies from germline; a read error may be responsible. The gene calls are TRBV30 and TRBJ2-7, with 10 positions matching TRBD2. Germline CDR1 is GTSNPN and CDR2 is SVGIG (reference sequence). The CDR3 totals 13 residues. CDR3 sequence: CAWRTSGSFRWNF. The CDR3 nucleotides read TGTGCCTGGAGGACTAGCGGGTCTTTTCGGTGGAACTTC. Full variable domain (outside the CDR3, taken from reference TRBV30 and TRBJ2-7): SQTIHQWPATLVQPVGSPLSLECTVEGTSNPNLYWYRQAAGRGLQLLFYSVGIGQISSEVPQNLSASRPQDRQFILSSKKLLLSDSGFYLCAWRTSGSFRWNFGPGTRLTVT.

The rearrangement joins TRBV7-9 to TRBJ2-1; TRBD1 agrees at 8 bases. Germline assignment: CDR1 SEHNR and CDR2 FQNEAQ (reference sequence). V trimming: 5 bases; J trimming: 3 bases; junction bases outside the gene matches: 0. This CDR3 contains 13 residues. For the CDR3, the DNA is TGTGCCAGCAGCGACAGGGGCTACAATGAGCAGTTCTTC. Translated, it gives CASSDRGYNEQFF. Full variable domain (missing parts from reference TRBV7-9 and TRBJ2-1): DTGVSQNPRHKITKRGQNVTFRCDPISEHNRLYWYRQTLGQGPEFLTYFQNEAQLEKSRLLSDRFSAERPKGSFSTLEIQRTEQGDSAMYLCASSDRGYNEQFFGPGTRLTVL.

The chain links TRBV3-1 (or the pseudogene TRBV3-2) to TRBJ1-4; no reliable D call. The V gene lost 5 bases and the J gene lost 0 bases, with 10 bases spanning the gap. The germline V gene encodes CDR1 LGHDT and CDR2 YNNKEL (reference sequence). The CDR3 sequence is 15 residues long. For the CDR3, the DNA is TGTGCCAGCAGCGGATCGTTTGCAACTAATGAAAAACTGTTTTTT. This codes for CASSGSFATNEKLFF.

V and J are TRBV7-3 and TRBJ1-6; 9 positions agree with TRBD1. CDR3 length: 17 amino acids. CDR1 and CDR2 from the germline V gene are SGHTA and FQGTGA. V shed 0 bases and J 8 bases; nucleotides not matched to a gene: 8. As DNA, the CDR3 is TGTGCCAGCAGCTTAACGACTCCGGGACAGGGTTATTCACCCCTCCACTTT. It yields the protein CASSLTTPGQGYSPLHF.

This clone has a single count. The genes are TRBV30 and TRBJ2-7, with D tentatively TRBD1 (6 bases). V lost 2 bases, J lost 11 bases, and 10 bases lay in between. The CDR3 length is 10 residues. The germline V gene has CDR1 GTSNPN and CDR2 SVGIG (reference sequence). CDR3 DNA: TGTGCCTGGAGTCGGGACAAGAAGTACTTC. Amino acid sequence: CAWSRDKKYF.

The V call is TRBV12-3 or TRBV12-4, the J call TRBJ1-2, with D possibly being TRBD1 (6 bases). The CDR3 totals 13 residues. Between the trimmed V and J ends, which lost 5 bases and 2 bases, there was a span of 9 bases. The chain's CDR3 is CASSGGQNYGYTF. The CDR3, as DNA: TGTGCCAGCAGTGGTGGACAGAACTATGGCTACACCTTC.

J is TRBJ1-4 and V is TRBV19, with 9 positions matching TRBD1. The CDR3 is made up of 15 amino acids. V gave up 3 bases and J gave up 5 bases; unmatched junction bases: 4. From germline, CDR1 is LNHDA and CDR2 SQIVND (reference sequence). For the CDR3, the DNA is TGTGCCAGTAGTATCCTACAGGGGGCAAATGAAAAACTGTTTTTT. Amino acid sequence: CASSILQGANEKLFF.

This clone has just a few counts. The gene calls are TRBV9 and TRBJ2-7; D perhaps matches TRBD1 (5 bases). Germline V CDR1 and CDR2: SGDLS, YYNGEE. The CDR3 extends over 15 amino acids. Trimming pared 2 bases from V and 2 bases from J, leaving 14 bases between. CDR3 DNA sequence: TGTGCCAGCAGCGTCGGGTCAGGGATAACCTACGAGCAGTACTTC. Protein sequence: CASSVGSGITYEQYF.

The gene calls are TRBV6-5 and TRBJ2-7; the match to TRBD1 covers 7 bases. Looked up from germline, CDR1 is MNHEY and CDR2 is SVGAGI. V shed 5 bases, J shed 4 bases, and the junction held 8 bases outside the gene matches. This CDR3 has 14 amino acids. CDR3: CASSRGQLSYEQYF. DNA of the CDR3: TGTGCCAGCAGTAGGGGACAGTTATCTTACGAGCAGTACTTC.

This chain links TRBV27 with TRBJ2-1; D gene uncertain. The CDR3 spans 15 residues. CDR1 is MNHEY and CDR2 is SMNVEV in the germline V gene (reference sequence). The ends were cut back, 4 bases at V and 0 bases at J, with 10 bases in the middle. CDR3 in amino acids: CASSSQLSSYNEQFF. The CDR3 bases are TGTGCCAGCAGTTCGCAGTTGAGCTCCTACAATGAGCAGTTCTTC.

The CDR3 loop is CASGSLYGYTF. The CDR3 region has the DNA TGTGCCAGCGGTTCACTCTATGGCTACACCTTC. The rearrangement joins TRBV6-2 or TRBV6-3 to TRBJ1-2; D is unresolved. CDR3 length: 11 residues. Germline V gene lookup returns CDR1 MNHEY and CDR2 SVGEGT. V was trimmed by 8 bases and J by 4 bases, leaving 8 bases between them.

This chain links TRBV5-6 with TRBJ2-1; no reliable D call. CDR3 size: 13 residues. The V and J ends lost 0 bases and 5 bases respectively, with 6 bases between them. Germline V gives CDR1 SGHDT, CDR2 YYEEEE. CDR3 amino acids: CASSLAGNNEQFF. Written as DNA, the CDR3 is TGTGCCAGCAGCTTGGCAGGAAACAATGAGCAGTTCTTC.

The chain uses TRBV27 and TRBJ1-5; the D gene is possibly TRBD1 (5 bases). Germline V lookup: CDR1 MNHEY, CDR2 SMNVEV (reference sequence). Trimming took 3 bases from V and 2 from J, leaving 8 bases between them. There are 14 residues in the CDR3. The CDR3 DNA reads TGTGCCAGCAGTTTTTGGGGGGGCAATCAGCCCCAGCATTTT. It yields the protein CASSFWGGNQPQHF.

The rearrangement links TRBV5-1 to TRBJ2-3, with 9 positions matching TRBD1. The CDR3 is 16 residues long. After removal of 7 bases from V and 3 bases from J, the junction contained 12 bases not matched to a gene. CDR1 SGHRS and CDR2 YFSETQ come from the germline V gene. CDR3 residues: CASSPSGTGSTDTQYF. The CDR3 region has the DNA TGCGCCAGCTCCCCCTCCGGGACAGGGTCAACAGATACGCAGTATTTT. Full variable domain (remainder filled in from reference TRBV5-1 and TRBJ2-3): KAGVTQTPRYLIKTRGQQVTLSCSPISGHRSVSWYQQTPGQGLQFLFEYFSETQRNKGNFPGRFSGRQFSNSRSEMNVSTLELGDSALYLCASSPSGTGSTDTQYFGPGTRLTVL.

V and J are TRBV7-9 and TRBJ1-6, with 7 bases fitting TRBD1. The V gene end was trimmed by 9 bases and the J gene end by 6 bases; junction bases not matched to a gene: 8. The CDR3 length is 14 residues. Looked up from germline, CDR1 is SEHNR and CDR2 is FQNEAQ (reference sequence). The CDR3, as DNA: TGTGCCAGTAGGTCGGGACAGAGTAATTCACCCCTCCACTTT. Encoded protein: CASRSGQSNSPLHF.

This chain connects TRBV9 to TRBJ1-1; D remains ambiguous. CDR3 length equals 12 residues. The V end was cut by 3 bases, the J end by 7 bases, with 10 bases between. Germline V lookup: CDR1 SGDLS, CDR2 YYNGEE. As DNA, the CDR3 is TGTGCCAGCAGCGCCCGAGGGAATGAAGCTTTCTTT. Encoded protein: CASSARGNEAFF.